This is a list of T cell receptor beta chains from one sample in a study of blood T cell repertoires in COVID-19. Profiled with immunoSEQ multiplex PCR; TCRdb holds only in-frame clones, not every one. The table includes a few hundred thousand clones, approximately 86% detected once. Sequencing used peripheral blood. The receptors stem from a woman aged 50 to 60 with active or convalescent COVID-19. The CDR3 runs from the conserved cysteine through the conserved F or W. The order of the fields is J gene, D gene, clone size, V gene, CDR3 DNA, CDR3 protein. The D gene is left open where the match is weak. Part of the rows lack a size; the others show once, few, many or a class for expanded clones.

j_call: TRBJ1-5; d_call: .; clone_size: .; v_call: TRBV5-1; cdr3_nt: TGCGCCAGCAGCTTGGAGGACAGTAGCAATCAGCCCCAGCATTTT; cdr3_aa: CASSLEDSSNQPQHF
j_call: TRBJ2-2; d_call: .; clone_size: .; v_call: TRBV7-6; cdr3_nt: TGTGCCAGCAGCACAGGAAGGGGCGGGGAGCTGTTTTTT; cdr3_aa: CASSTGRGGELFF
j_call: TRBJ2-1; d_call: TRBD2; clone_size: .; v_call: TRBV5-1; cdr3_nt: TGCGCCAGCAGCTTGCTCGGCGGACTAGCGGCCCAGGGCTCCTACAATGAGCAGTTCTTC; cdr3_aa: CASSLLGGLAAQGSYNEQFF
j_call: TRBJ1-1; d_call: .; clone_size: few; v_call: TRBV12-5; cdr3_nt: TGTGCTAGTGGTTCCCAGGCAGGATTTTTCATGAACACTGAAGCTTTCTTT; cdr3_aa: CASGSQAGFFMNTEAFF
j_call: TRBJ2-2; d_call: TRBD2; clone_size: once; v_call: TRBV11-2; cdr3_nt: TGTGCCAGCAGCTTAGAATACGGGAGGCCCAACACCGGGGAGCTGTTTTTT; cdr3_aa: CASSLEYGRPNTGELFF
j_call: TRBJ2-2; d_call: TRBD2; clone_size: .; v_call: TRBV5-1; cdr3_nt: TGCGCCAGCAGCTTACCTAGCGGGGACTGGGCCGGGGAGCTGTTTTTT; cdr3_aa: CASSLPSGDWAGELFF
j_call: TRBJ1-2; d_call: .; clone_size: .; v_call: TRBV5-1; cdr3_nt: TGCGCCAGCAGCGGACGGACATCTTCACTTGGGAAAGCTAACTATGGCTACACCTTC; cdr3_aa: CASSGRTSSLGKANYGYTF
j_call: TRBJ2-7; d_call: .; clone_size: .; v_call: TRBV10-3; cdr3_nt: TGTGCCATCAGTGGCACAGCGGCTCACGGGTACGAGCAGTACTTC; cdr3_aa: CAISGTAAHGYEQYF
j_call: TRBJ2-3; d_call: TRBD2; clone_size: .; v_call: TRBV3-1/TRBV3-2; cdr3_nt: TGTGCCAGCAGCCAGGGTAGCGGGAGGGCCGACGATACGCAGTATTTT; cdr3_aa: CASSQGSGRADDTQYF
j_call: TRBJ1-4; d_call: .; clone_size: .; v_call: TRBV27; cdr3_nt: TGTGCCAGCAGTCCCTCCTGGGGGCGAGGGGATGAAAAACTGTTTTTT; cdr3_aa: CASSPSWGRGDEKLFF
j_call: TRBJ2-5; d_call: TRBD1; clone_size: once; v_call: TRBV7-3; cdr3_nt: TGTGCCAGCAGCTTATCCGGGACAGGGGAAGAGACCCAGTACTTC; cdr3_aa: CASSLSGTGEETQYF
j_call: TRBJ2-7; d_call: .; clone_size: .; v_call: TRBV5-1; cdr3_nt: TGCGCCAGCAGCTTGGACAGGGAAAGAAAGTACTTC; cdr3_aa: CASSLDRERKYF
j_call: TRBJ2-7; d_call: TRBD1; clone_size: .; v_call: TRBV5-1; cdr3_nt: TGCGCCAGCAGAGGACAGGGGAACGAGCAGTACTTC; cdr3_aa: CASRGQGNEQYF
j_call: TRBJ2-2; d_call: .; clone_size: .; v_call: TRBV7-8; cdr3_nt: TGTGCCAGCAGCCGCCCTAGGACCGGGGAGCTGTTTTTT; cdr3_aa: CASSRPRTGELFF
j_call: TRBJ2-6; d_call: .; clone_size: .; v_call: TRBV12-5; cdr3_nt: TGTGCTAGTGGTTTATGGACGGGCGGGTCCTCTGGGGCCAACGTCCTGACTTTC; cdr3_aa: CASGLWTGGSSGANVLTF
j_call: TRBJ2-7; d_call: TRBD2; clone_size: .; v_call: TRBV6-5; cdr3_nt: TGTGCCAGCGGTTCGGGACTAGTTCAGTACTTC; cdr3_aa: CASGSGLVQYF
j_call: TRBJ2-1; d_call: TRBD2; clone_size: .; v_call: TRBV4-1; cdr3_nt: TGCGCCAGCAGCCAAGTGGGACTAGCGGGAGCATACAATGAGCAGTTCTTC; cdr3_aa: CASSQVGLAGAYNEQFF
j_call: TRBJ2-1; d_call: .; clone_size: .; v_call: TRBV7-2; cdr3_nt: TGTGCCAGCAGCTTATCGGCGGGCCGAGGCAATGAGCAGTTCTTC; cdr3_aa: CASSLSAGRGNEQFF
j_call: TRBJ2-7; d_call: TRBD2; clone_size: .; v_call: TRBV5-5; cdr3_nt: TGTGCCAGCAGCCCCTCCCCCTCTAGCGGGTCTTCCTACGAGCAGTACTTC; cdr3_aa: CASSPSPSSGSSYEQYF
j_call: TRBJ2-5; d_call: TRBD1; clone_size: .; v_call: TRBV6-5; cdr3_nt: TGTGCCAGCAGTTATTACAGGGGACAAGAGACCCAGTACTTC; cdr3_aa: CASSYYRGQETQYF
j_call: TRBJ2-2; d_call: TRBD2; clone_size: .; v_call: TRBV20-1; cdr3_nt: TGCAGTGCTAGTGCGCTAGCGGGAGGGCCACGGACCGGGGAGCTGTTTTTT; cdr3_aa: CSASALAGGPRTGELFF
j_call: TRBJ1-2; d_call: TRBD1; clone_size: .; v_call: TRBV25-1; cdr3_nt: TGTGCCAGCAGTGCATCCGGGACAGTCTATGGCTACACCTTC; cdr3_aa: CASSASGTVYGYTF
j_call: TRBJ2-3; d_call: .; clone_size: .; v_call: TRBV28; cdr3_nt: TGTGCCAGCAGCCGAGGCTCAGGGAAAGATACGCAGTATTTT; cdr3_aa: CASSRGSGKDTQYF
j_call: TRBJ2-7; d_call: .; clone_size: .; v_call: TRBV11-2; cdr3_nt: TGTGCCAGCAGCAGCGCCTACGAGCAGTACTTC; cdr3_aa: CASSSAYEQYF
j_call: TRBJ2-6; d_call: .; clone_size: .; v_call: TRBV19; cdr3_nt: TGTGCCAGTAGTACCTGGAGGGGGGCCAACGTCCTGACTTTC; cdr3_aa: CASSTWRGANVLTF
j_call: TRBJ1-1; d_call: .; clone_size: once; v_call: TRBV7-9; cdr3_nt: TGTGCCAGCAGCTCTCGGACTGTTCAAGCTTTCTTT; cdr3_aa: CASSSRTVQAFF
j_call: TRBJ1-3; d_call: .; clone_size: .; v_call: TRBV7-2; cdr3_nt: TGTGCCAGCGGACGGGGGGCGTGGAACACCATATATTTT; cdr3_aa: CASGRGAWNTIYF
j_call: TRBJ2-7; d_call: .; clone_size: .; v_call: TRBV6-2/TRBV6-3; cdr3_nt: TGTGCCAGCAGTTCTACCTCCTACGAGCAGTACTTC; cdr3_aa: CASSSTSYEQYF
j_call: TRBJ2-7; d_call: .; clone_size: few; v_call: TRBV20-1; cdr3_nt: TGCAGTGCTGGTGCGGACAACAAGAACGAGCAGTACTTC; cdr3_aa: CSAGADNKNEQYF
j_call: TRBJ2-1; d_call: TRBD2; clone_size: .; v_call: TRBV14; cdr3_nt: TGTGCCAGCAGTCAAAACACTCCCGGGACTAGCGGGGTCTTC; cdr3_aa: CASSQNTPGTSGVF
j_call: TRBJ2-1; d_call: TRBD2; clone_size: .; v_call: TRBV7-2; cdr3_nt: TGTGCCAGCAGCACCCGGACTAGCGGGAGGAATGAGCAGTTCTTC; cdr3_aa: CASSTRTSGRNEQFF
j_call: TRBJ2-7; d_call: .; clone_size: once; v_call: TRBV28; cdr3_nt: TGTGCCAGCAGTTTCCTCGCCAGGGGCAGGGACTACGAGCAGTACTTC; cdr3_aa: CASSFLARGRDYEQYF
j_call: TRBJ2-1; d_call: .; clone_size: .; v_call: TRBV5-4; cdr3_nt: TGTGCCAGCAGCTTGGAGGGGCCCTACAATGAGCAGTTCTTC; cdr3_aa: CASSLEGPYNEQFF
j_call: TRBJ2-7; d_call: .; clone_size: many; v_call: TRBV27; cdr3_nt: TGTGCCAGCGGGGGGGGCGGGAGTACCTACTACGAGCAGTACTTC; cdr3_aa: CASGGGGSTYYEQYF
j_call: TRBJ1-2; d_call: TRBD1; clone_size: .; v_call: TRBV15; cdr3_nt: TGTGCCACCAGCAGAGGCGGACCGAGACAGGGATTTAACTATGGCTACACCTTC; cdr3_aa: CATSRGGPRQGFNYGYTF
j_call: TRBJ1-3; d_call: .; clone_size: .; v_call: TRBV6-1; cdr3_nt: TGTGCCAGCAGTGAACCTACGGTCAGGGGCGGAAACACCATATATTTT; cdr3_aa: CASSEPTVRGGNTIYF
j_call: TRBJ2-1; d_call: TRBD2; clone_size: .; v_call: TRBV4-1; cdr3_nt: TGCGCCAGCAGCCGACTAGCGGGAGGGGGCAATGAGCAGTTCTTC; cdr3_aa: CASSRLAGGGNEQFF
j_call: TRBJ1-1; d_call: TRBD1; clone_size: .; v_call: TRBV2; cdr3_nt: TGTGCCAGCAGCGCGACAGGGTTTAGGGCTTTCTTT; cdr3_aa: CASSATGFRAFF
j_call: TRBJ1-4; d_call: TRBD1; clone_size: .; v_call: TRBV2; cdr3_nt: TGTGCCAGCAGATTCCGCCGGGACAGGGTGGGCCATGAAAAACTGTTTTTT; cdr3_aa: CASRFRRDRVGHEKLFF
j_call: TRBJ2-3; d_call: .; clone_size: .; v_call: TRBV29-1; cdr3_nt: TGCAGCGTCGGGAGCCACACAGATACGCAGTATTTT; cdr3_aa: CSVGSHTDTQYF
j_call: TRBJ2-7; d_call: TRBD1; clone_size: .; v_call: TRBV11-2; cdr3_nt: TGTGCCAGCAGCTTAGTCCCCAGGGGGCTTAAGCGATCCTACGAGCAGTACTTC; cdr3_aa: CASSLVPRGLKRSYEQYF
j_call: TRBJ2-5; d_call: .; clone_size: .; v_call: TRBV7-9; cdr3_nt: TGTGCCAGCAGCTTCGGGGGAGAGACCCAGTACTTC; cdr3_aa: CASSFGGETQYF
j_call: TRBJ1-1; d_call: .; clone_size: .; v_call: TRBV10-3; cdr3_nt: TGTGCCATCAGTGAGTTCGGGGGATCACTGAACACTGAAGCTTTCTTT; cdr3_aa: CAISEFGGSLNTEAFF
j_call: TRBJ2-3; d_call: .; clone_size: .; v_call: TRBV4-1; cdr3_nt: TGCGCCAGCAGCCAGCTCGGACAGACAGATACGCAGTATTTT; cdr3_aa: CASSQLGQTDTQYF
j_call: TRBJ2-4; d_call: .; clone_size: .; v_call: TRBV27; cdr3_nt: TGTGCCAGCAGTTTCGGGGTGGGGAACATTCAGTACTTC; cdr3_aa: CASSFGVGNIQYF
j_call: TRBJ2-3; d_call: TRBD2; clone_size: .; v_call: TRBV14; cdr3_nt: TGTGCCAGCAGCCAAATAGCGGGAGCGTACACAGATACGCAGTATTTT; cdr3_aa: CASSQIAGAYTDTQYF
j_call: TRBJ1-2; d_call: .; clone_size: .; v_call: TRBV5-4; cdr3_nt: TGTGCCAGCAGCTTGGAACAGGGCGGCTATGGCTACACCTTC; cdr3_aa: CASSLEQGGYGYTF
j_call: TRBJ2-1; d_call: .; clone_size: .; v_call: TRBV3-1/TRBV3-2; cdr3_nt: TGTGCCAGCAGCCAAGTAATTAGCGCGAGCTCCTACAATGAGCAGTTCTTC; cdr3_aa: CASSQVISASSYNEQFF
j_call: TRBJ2-4; d_call: .; clone_size: .; v_call: TRBV21-1; cdr3_nt: TGTGCCACCCGACAGGGTGGGGCAATTCAGTACTTC; cdr3_aa: CATRQGGAIQYF
j_call: TRBJ1-4; d_call: .; clone_size: .; v_call: TRBV29-1; cdr3_nt: TGCAGCGTTCGACAGACTAATGAAAAACTGTTTTTT; cdr3_aa: CSVRQTNEKLFF
j_call: TRBJ2-2; d_call: .; clone_size: .; v_call: TRBV18; cdr3_nt: TGTGCCAGCTCACCCCCCTGGGCGGACGAGGGGCTGTTTTTT; cdr3_aa: CASSPPWADEGLFF
j_call: TRBJ2-1; d_call: TRBD1; clone_size: .; v_call: TRBV2; cdr3_nt: TGTGCCAGCAGTGAATTCGGGACAGGCTACTACAATGAGCAGTTCTTC; cdr3_aa: CASSEFGTGYYNEQFF
j_call: TRBJ1-1; d_call: TRBD1; clone_size: .; v_call: TRBV28; cdr3_nt: TGTGCCAGCAGTAGACAGGGGCGTACTGAAGCTTTCTTT; cdr3_aa: CASSRQGRTEAFF
j_call: TRBJ1-5; d_call: .; clone_size: many; v_call: TRBV29-1; cdr3_nt: TGCAGCGTCCGGGACAACAATCAGCCCCAGCATTTT; cdr3_aa: CSVRDNNQPQHF
j_call: TRBJ2-1; d_call: .; clone_size: .; v_call: TRBV7-9; cdr3_nt: TGTGCCAGCAGCCGAGTACAGGGTTTTTACAATGAGCAGTTCTTC; cdr3_aa: CASSRVQGFYNEQFF